This note documents a single TCR beta chain sequence. Its antigen is as yet unknown. The data belong to a study of CD8+CD57+ T cells in acquired aplastic anemia. Study-wide findings and caveats: Patients and controls shared over 25 CD8+ CDR3 sequences, highly expressed in patients.

For sequencing, patients were chosen who had shown expansion of CD8+CD57+ cells by flow cytometry. The J segment lost 1 base and the V segment lost 5 bases, leaving 1 base of the junction unmatched. CDR3 length: 14 amino acids. The V gene's germline CDR1 is MGHDK and CDR2 SYGVNS. The TCR beta profiling, which covered VDJ combination and CDR3 sequence, was carried out using genomic DNA as the template. TCRdb used MiXCR to reprocess the reads, holding one entry per CDR3 protein. There are 150,000 to 200,000 distinct CDR3 sequences in the sample; about 60% occur only once, and roughly 43% lies in the top ten.

The specimen sequenced was sorted CD4+, CD8+, or CD8+CD57+ T cells (not recorded which) from PBMCs. This sequence originates from a human donor with aplastic anemia. The V call is TRBV25-1, the J call TRBJ2-3; 9 nucleotides align to TRBD1. CDR3 protein: CASSRQGGTDTQYF. CDR3 DNA: TGTGCCAGCAGTCGACAGGGGGGCACAGATACGCAGTATTTT.